This paragraph covers one T cell receptor (beta chain) sequence. Its antigen is as yet unknown. Trimming pared 6 bases from V and 2 bases from J, leaving 17 bases between. The V gene's germline CDR1 is MDHEN and CDR2 SYDVKM. The CDR3 has 16 residues. This entry is derived from a study of cytomegalovirus exposure and HLA in healthy donors. Overall study findings and caveats: TCR beta sequences reportedly predicted the HLA-A and HLA-B alleles of most subjects accurately.

The PCR made use of 60 Vbeta and 13 Jbeta primers. TCRdb's copy holds only in-frame clones and misses some; the assay was immunoSEQ multiplex PCR. The data show over 130,000 clones, with around 75% seen just once and 3.5% held by the top ten. The source is a human donor in good health. Material: PBMCs. This rearrangement joins TRBV28 to TRBJ1-5; unclear D gene. The CDR3 DNA sequence: TGTGCCAGCAGCCCAACGGTTTCGGTGGGCAATCAGCCCCAGCATTTT. Translation gives CASSPTVSVGNQPQHF. The whole variable domain, filled in from reference TRBV28 and TRBJ1-5, reads DVKVTQSSRYLVKRTGEKVFLECVQDMDHENMFWYRQDPGLGLRLIYFSYDVKMKEKGDIPEGYSVSREKKERFSLILESASTNQTSMYLCASSPTVSVGNQPQHFGDGTRLSIL.